The 23 T cell receptor beta chains below all came from one sample that was sequenced in a study of cytomegalovirus exposure and HLA in healthy donors. Researchers ran the PCR with 60 Vbeta and 13 Jbeta primers. Profiled with immunoSEQ multiplex PCR; TCRdb holds only in-frame clones, not every one. The table records roughly 190,000 clones, around 67% of them present only once. The sample taken for sequencing was PBMCs. The receptors shown here come from a woman in her 30s in good health and CMV-seropositive.

The chain employs TRBV2 and TRBJ1-3, with a possible D match to TRBD1 (5 bases). The CDR3 totals 14 residues. Trimming pared 1 base from V and 1 base from J, leaving 5 bases between. Germline loops: CDR1 SNHLY, CDR2 FYNNEI. The CDR3 here is CASSEGQSGNTIYF. In DNA form, the CDR3 reads TGTGCCAGCAGTGAAGGACAGTCTGGAAACACCATATATTTT.

V gene TRBV2 combines with J gene TRBJ2-7, with 8 nucleotides matching TRBD1. The V segment lost 6 bases and the J segment 2 bases; nucleotides outside the gene matches: 6. The germline CDR1 and CDR2 sequences are SNHLY and FYNNEI. This CDR3 is 14 amino acids long. CDR3 bases: TGTGCCAGCAGCCCGGGACAGGCCACCTACGAGCAGTACTTC. This codes for CASSPGQATYEQYF.

This rearrangement joins TRBV7-9 to TRBJ1-5; D is perhaps TRBD1 (6 bases). CDR3 size: 16 residues. Germline CDR1 SEHNR, CDR2 FQNEAQ (reference sequence). The ends were cut back, 5 bases at V and 2 bases at J, with 16 bases in the middle. Here the CDR3 reads CASSGIQGLGNQPQHF. The CDR3 region has the DNA TGTGCCAGCAGCGGAATACAGGGATTGGGCAATCAGCCCCAGCATTTT.

This sequence joins TRBV9 and TRBJ2-3; 12 bases map to TRBD2. The trim removed 3 bases at V and 2 bases at J, leaving 10 bases unmatched. This CDR3 spans 18 amino acids. CDR1 is SGDLS and CDR2 is YYNGEE in the germline V gene. CDR3 residues: CASSAPVRLAGVTDTQYF. DNA for the CDR3: TGTGCCAGCAGCGCACCCGTCAGACTAGCGGGAGTCACAGATACGCAGTATTTT. The whole variable domain, remainder taken from reference TRBV9 and TRBJ2-3, is DSGVTQTPKHLITATGQRVTLRCSPRSGDLSVYWYQQSLDQGLQFLIQYYNGEERAKGNILERFSAQQFPDLHSELNLSSLELGDSALYFCASSAPVRLAGVTDTQYFGPGTRLTVL.

This rearrangement joins TRBV28 to TRBJ1-2; no reliable D call. CDR1 and CDR2 from the germline V gene are MDHEN and SYDVKM. V lost 5 bases, J lost 0 bases, and 7 bases lay in between. The CDR3 runs to 13 residues. CDR3 region: CASSTTTNYGYTF. DNA of the CDR3: TGTGCCAGCAGTACGACAACTAACTATGGCTACACCTTC.

The J gene is TRBJ2-7, the V gene TRBV28, with D tentatively TRBD2 (6 bases). CDR1 and CDR2 from the germline V gene are MDHEN and SYDVKM. The CDR3 spans 17 residues. V gave up 4 bases and J gave up 3 bases, with 22 bases separating them. Written as DNA, the CDR3 is TGTGCCAGCAGTTCCCTCCTTAATAAAGGGGAGGACTACGAGCAGTACTTC. Translating gives CASSSLLNKGEDYEQYF.

The rearrangement joins TRBV4-1 to TRBJ2-7; 8 bases map to TRBD2. V was pared by 2 bases and J by 11 bases, with 17 bases of the junction left unmatched. This CDR3 has 16 residues. The V gene's germline CDR1 is MGHRA and CDR2 YSYEKL. The CDR3 loop is CASSQLLESSGNQKYF. The CDR3 nucleotides read TGCGCCAGCAGCCAACTCCTCGAGAGTAGCGGGAACCAAAAGTACTTC.

This sequence joins TRBV6-6 and TRBJ1-1, with 9 bases fitting TRBD1. CDR1 is MNHNY, CDR2 SVGAGI, per germline (reference sequence). The CDR3 is 13 residues long. With 6 bases clipped from V and 6 bases from J, the junction kept 5 bases outside the gene matches. The CDR3 nucleotides read TGTGCCAGCAGCTTGGGACAGGGCGCTGAAGCTTTCTTT. Translation: CASSLGQGAEAFF.

This clone has only a few counts. The chain couples TRBV28 to TRBJ2-7; TRBD1 matches 8 bases. This CDR3 has 13 residues. The germline V gene encodes CDR1 MDHEN and CDR2 SYDVKM. V was clipped by 7 bases and J by 5 bases; unmatched bases: 7. The CDR3 loop reads CASTMDRAHEQYF. CDR3 coding DNA: TGTGCCAGCACCATGGACAGGGCCCACGAGCAGTACTTC.

V usage is TRBV9 and J usage is TRBJ2-3, with no clear D. Germline V gives CDR1 SGDLS, CDR2 YYNGEE. The CDR3 consists of 17 residues. Trimming shortened V by 8 bases and J by 0 bases, and 22 bases separated the two germline ends. The CDR3 loop reads CASNYSPTLRSTDTQYF. CDR3 in DNA: TGTGCCAGTAATTACAGCCCTACCCTCCGAAGCACAGATACGCAGTATTTT.

The V call is TRBV9, the J call TRBJ1-3; TRBD1 might be the D (6 bases). CDR3 size: 14 residues. The germline V gene has CDR1 SGDLS and CDR2 YYNGEE. V was trimmed by 3 bases and J by 0 bases, leaving 7 bases between them. The CDR3 protein is CASSGTASGNTIYF. The CDR3, as DNA: TGTGCCAGCAGCGGGACAGCCTCTGGAAACACCATATATTTT.

V usage is TRBV19 and J usage is TRBJ2-1; D call uncertain. V was clipped by 4 bases and J by 8 bases, with 6 bases between them. This CDR3 is built from 11 residues. The germline V gene has CDR1 LNHDA and CDR2 SQIVND (reference sequence). DNA of the CDR3: TGTGCCAGTAGTAATGGCTATGAGCAGTTCTTC. Protein product: CASSNGYEQFF.

The gene calls are TRBV4-2 and TRBJ2-3; 9 bases match TRBD2. The trim removed 1 base at V and 6 bases at J, leaving 11 bases unmatched. The CDR3 contains 17 residues. The germline CDR1 and CDR2 sequences are LGHNA and YNFKEQ. The CDR3 sequence is CASSQALAGLGLDTQYF. The CDR3 DNA follows: TGTGCCAGCAGCCAAGCCCTAGCGGGGCTCGGGTTGGATACGCAGTATTTT.

This rearrangement joins TRBV27 to TRBJ2-5; 8 bases are a match to TRBD1. CDR1 and CDR2 from the germline V gene are MNHEY and SMNVEV (reference sequence). Trimming took 5 bases from V and 5 from J; bases not matched to a gene: 7. The CDR3 spans 14 residues. The CDR3 bases are TGTGCCAGCAGTCCCTGGACAGGGATCGAGACCCAGTACTTC. Protein sequence: CASSPWTGIETQYF.

In its sample, this clone was seen a few times. The gene calls are TRBV7-2 and TRBJ2-1; 10 bases agree with TRBD2. The V and J ends lost 4 bases and 8 bases, in that order; junction bases with no gene match: 11. The CDR3 extends over 16 amino acids. In germline, CDR1 is SGHTA, CDR2 FQGNSA. CDR3: CASSSLAGGRGDEQFF. DNA of the CDR3: TGTGCCAGCAGCTCCTTAGCGGGAGGCCGGGGCGATGAGCAGTTCTTC.

The CDR3 loop is CASSYSTGGSEKLFF. For the CDR3, the DNA is TGCGCCAGCAGTTATTCGACAGGGGGAAGTGAAAAACTGTTTTTT. The chain links TRBV4-1 to TRBJ1-4; TRBD1 matches at 9 bases. CDR1 is MGHRA and CDR2 is YSYEKL in the germline V gene. The J segment lost 7 bases and the V segment lost 6 bases, leaving 9 bases of the junction unmatched. The CDR3 spans 15 residues.

The chain joins TRBV28 to TRBJ1-5; the D gene is possibly TRBD1 (6 bases). V gave up 2 bases and J gave up 7 bases, with 9 bases separating them. The CDR3 is 13 residues long. Per the germline V gene, CDR1 is MDHEN and CDR2 is SYDVKM. CDR3 sequence reads: CASSLTGYQPQHF. In DNA form, the CDR3 reads TGTGCCAGCAGTTTAACAGGGTACCAGCCCCAGCATTTT.

The chain recombines TRBV28 with TRBJ1-1; TRBD1 agrees at 9 bases. In germline, CDR1 is MDHEN, CDR2 SYDVKM. CDR3 length: 13 amino acids. The V segment lost 5 bases and the J segment 5 bases; nucleotides outside the gene matches: 3. The CDR3 reads CASSGTGRTEAFF. The CDR3 DNA follows: TGTGCCAGCAGTGGGACAGGGAGGACTGAAGCTTTCTTT.

The rearrangement joins TRBV18 to TRBJ2-7; 9 bases fit TRBD1. CDR3 length equals 14 residues. The trim removed 6 bases at V and 4 bases at J, leaving 7 bases unmatched. The V gene's germline CDR1 is KGHSH and CDR2 LQKENI. As DNA, the CDR3 is TGTGCCAGCTCTCAAACAGGGGGCAGGTACGAGCAGTACTTC. Amino acids: CASSQTGGRYEQYF.

The V call is TRBV28, the J call TRBJ1-2, with a weak D call TRBD1 (5 bases). The germline CDR1 and CDR2 sequences are MDHEN and SYDVKM. This CDR3 spans 18 amino acids. V was trimmed by 1 base and J by 4 bases, leaving 22 bases between them. CDR3 DNA sequence: TGTGCCAGCAGTTTATTTATGGGTATGCGGGGCCCTGCCTATGGCTACACCTTC. As protein: CASSLFMGMRGPAYGYTF.

The gene calls are TRBV2 and TRBJ1-2, with 9 bases lining up with TRBD1. This CDR3 comprises 13 residues. Germline CDR1 reads SNHLY; CDR2 reads FYNNEI. Trimming cost V 8 bases and J 6 bases; bases outside gene matches: 7. The CDR3: CASPETGGNGYTF. In DNA, the CDR3 is TGTGCCAGCCCCGAGACAGGGGGAAATGGCTACACCTTC.

The chain uses TRBV19 and TRBJ1-1; the D gene is possibly TRBD1 (5 bases). The CDR3 contains 15 residues. Germline V CDR1 and CDR2: LNHDA, SQIVND (reference sequence). V shed 5 bases and J shed 6 bases, with 19 bases lying between them. Here the CDR3 DNA reads TGTGCCAGTAGTGTCTTTTTTGCGGGGGATGCTGAAGCTTTCTTT. It yields the protein CASSVFFAGDAEAFF.

This chain connects TRBV28 to TRBJ1-2; D may be TRBD1 (6 bases). The CDR3 is made up of 15 amino acids. Trimming removed 5 bases from V and 6 bases from J, with 19 bases in between. The germline V gene has CDR1 MDHEN and CDR2 SYDVKM. The CDR3 here is CASSPGTLTPHGYTF. DNA for the CDR3: TGTGCCAGCAGTCCCGGGACACTTACCCCTCATGGCTACACCTTC.